The 5 T cell receptor beta chains listed next were all sequenced from one sample in a study of shared clonotypes between healthy human individuals. The naive CD8 subset, CD45RO-negative cells positively selected for CCR7, excluded terminally differentiated effector memory CD45RA+ cells. Method: immunoSEQ multiplex PCR; TCRdb's copy keeps in-frame clones and lacks some. The table lists about 580,000 clones, 95% to 98% of them singletons. Material for sequencing was naive CD8+ T cells sorted from blood. All receptors derive from a man aged 30 to 39 in good health.

V gene TRBV7-9 combines with J gene TRBJ1-1; no definite D call. This CDR3 contains 15 residues. Germline CDR1 is SEHNR and CDR2 is FQNEAQ (reference sequence). Trimming took off 5 bases at V and 2 bases at J, with 15 bases between the two ends. The DNA for the CDR3 is TGTGCCAGCAGCGCGGGTAATGACGGTAACACTGAAGCTTTCTTT. Amino acids: CASSAGNDGNTEAFF. The variable domain in full, completed from reference TRBV7-9 and TRBJ1-1, reads DTGVSQNPRHKITKRGQNVTFRCDPISEHNRLYWYRQTLGQGPEFLTYFQNEAQLEKSRLLSDRFSAERPKGSFSTLEIQRTEQGDSAMYLCASSAGNDGNTEAFFGQGTRLTVV.

The chain joins TRBV13 to TRBJ2-7, with D unclear. V shed 5 bases and J shed 2 bases, with 10 bases lying between them. CDR1 and CDR2 from the germline V gene are PRHDT and FYEKMQ (reference sequence). This CDR3 has 13 residues. The CDR3 region has the DNA TGTGCCAGCAGCCCTGGCCCAACCTACGAGCAGTACTTC. Its protein product is CASSPGPTYEQYF. The variable domain in full, completed from reference TRBV13 and TRBJ2-7, reads AAGVIQSPRHLIKEKRETATLKCYPIPRHDTVYWYQQGPGQDPQFLISFYEKMQSDKGSIPDRFSAQQFSDYHSELNMSSLELGDSALYFCASSPGPTYEQYFGPGTRLTVT.

The chain is built from TRBV11-3 and TRBJ2-1; the D gene is possibly TRBD2 (6 bases). The CDR3 runs to 14 residues. Between the trimmed V and J ends, which lost 5 bases and 7 bases, there was a span of 15 bases. Germline V gene sequence: CDR1 SGHNT, CDR2 YENEEA. CDR3 DNA: TGTGCCAGCAGCCAAGGGACTGTTTGGAATGAGCAGTTCTTC. Translating gives CASSQGTVWNEQFF.

This rearrangement joins TRBV5-5 to TRBJ2-3; 12 bases line up with TRBD2. V shed 4 bases, J shed 3 bases, and the junction held 15 bases outside the gene matches. Germline CDR1 is SGHKS and CDR2 is YYEKEE (reference sequence). The CDR3 has 19 amino acids. CDR3 nucleotides: TGTGCCAGCAGCGTGGCGGCGGCTAGCGGGAGGGCCTGGACAGATACGCAGTATTTT. Translating it yields CASSVAAASGRAWTDTQYF.

The chain employs TRBV18 and TRBJ2-1, with 9 bases aligning to TRBD2. The CDR3 spans 15 residues. With 4 bases clipped from V and 8 bases from J, the junction kept 9 bases outside the gene matches. CDR1 KGHSH and CDR2 LQKENI come from the germline V gene. CDR3 sequence (DNA): TGTGCCAGCTCACGTAATAGCGGGAGAAATGATGAGCAGTTCTTC. It specifies CASSRNSGRNDEQFF.